This TCR beta chain was observed in a study of PD-L1 blockade in urothelial cancer. For the study at large: Peripheral blood specimens exhibited a median yield of about 140,000 T cells.

The CDR3 consists of 14 residues. The germline V gene encodes CDR1 MNHEY and CDR2 SVGAGI. V gave up 6 bases and J gave up 4 bases, with 14 bases separating them. This clone was seen just once. Using immunoSEQ multiplex PCR, the repertoire was profiled, and TCRdb retains in-frame clones only, with some absent. This repertoire shows roughly 36,000 clones, roughly 90% found once; its top ten account for less than 2%. Here the sequenced sample was PBMCs, taken around atezolizumab (anti-PD-L1) treatment. The clonotype originates from a man in his 60s with urothelial cancer. This chain connects TRBV6-5 to TRBJ2-3; a possible D gene is TRBD1 (5 bases). Here the CDR3 reads CASRSVGAADTQYF. The CDR3 DNA is TGTGCCAGCAGATCCGTAGGGGCGGCAGATACGCAGTATTTT.